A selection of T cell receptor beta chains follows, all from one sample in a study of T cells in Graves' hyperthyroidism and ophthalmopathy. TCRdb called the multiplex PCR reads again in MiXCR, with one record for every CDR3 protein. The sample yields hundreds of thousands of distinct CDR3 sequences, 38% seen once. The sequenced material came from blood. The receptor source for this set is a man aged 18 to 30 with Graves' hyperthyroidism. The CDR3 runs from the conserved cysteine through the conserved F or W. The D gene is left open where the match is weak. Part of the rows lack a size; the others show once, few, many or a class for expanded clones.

CDR3aa: CAWSVGTSGVNTDTQYF
CDR3nt: TGTGCCTGGAGTGTGGGAACTAGCGGGGTGAACACAGATACGCAGTATTTT
j_gene: TRBJ2-3
d_gene: TRBD2
v_gene: TRBV25-1
abundance: .

CDR3aa: CASSQFEWDKDYGYTF
CDR3nt: TGCGCCAGCAGCCAGTTCGAGTGGGACAAGGACTATGGCTACACCTTC
j_gene: TRBJ1-2
d_gene: .
v_gene: TRBV4-1
abundance: .

CDR3aa: CASSGIAGLSYEQYF
CDR3nt: TGTGCCAGCAGTGGGATAGCGGGCTTATCCTACGAGCAGTACTTC
j_gene: TRBJ2-7
d_gene: TRBD2
v_gene: TRBV6-2/TRBV6-3
abundance: .

CDR3aa: CSAHRTGKSYEQYF
CDR3nt: TGCAGTGCTCATCGGACAGGGAAAAGCTACGAGCAGTACTTC
j_gene: TRBJ2-7
d_gene: TRBD1
v_gene: TRBV20-1
abundance: .

CDR3aa: CVISEVSTQETQYF
CDR3nt: TGTGTCATCAGTGAAGTAAGCACCCAAGAGACGCAGTACTTC
j_gene: TRBJ2-5
d_gene: .
v_gene: TRBV12-3/TRBV12-4
abundance: .

CDR3aa: CASSKTGERQPQHF
CDR3nt: TGTGCCAGCAGCAAAACGGGGGAGCGGCAGCCCCAGCATTTT
j_gene: TRBJ1-5
d_gene: .
v_gene: TRBV9
abundance: many

CDR3aa: CASSSRLDGENTEAFF
CDR3nt: TGTGCCAGCAGCTCGAGACTGGACGGCGAGAACACTGAAGCTTTCTTT
j_gene: TRBJ1-1
d_gene: .
v_gene: TRBV5-6
abundance: few

CDR3aa: CASSPGLAGKQETQYF
CDR3nt: TGTGCCAGCAGCCCGGGACTAGCGGGAAAACAAGAGACCCAGTACTTC
j_gene: TRBJ2-5
d_gene: TRBD2
v_gene: TRBV7-9
abundance: few

CDR3aa: CSARDHLAGVFDEQYF
CDR3nt: TGCAGTGCTAGAGATCATCTAGCGGGAGTCTTTGACGAGCAGTACTTC
j_gene: TRBJ2-7
d_gene: TRBD2
v_gene: TRBV20-1
abundance: .

CDR3aa: CASSLRTGGGDEQYF
CDR3nt: TGTGCCAGCAGCTTGAGAACAGGTGGAGGCGACGAGCAGTACTTC
j_gene: TRBJ2-7
d_gene: .
v_gene: TRBV7-2
abundance: .

CDR3aa: CASRLEGGFEKLFF
CDR3nt: TGCGCCAGCCGGTTGGAGGGGGGCTTTGAAAAACTGTTTTTT
j_gene: TRBJ1-4
d_gene: .
v_gene: TRBV5-1
abundance: .

CDR3aa: CASRQGETQYF
CDR3nt: TGTGCCAGCAGACAAGGCGAGACCCAGTACTTC
j_gene: TRBJ2-5
d_gene: .
v_gene: TRBV7-9
abundance: many

CDR3aa: CASSSRGQGQPQYF
CDR3nt: TGTGCCAGCAGTTCCCGAGGGCAGGGTCAGCCCCAGTACTTC
j_gene: TRBJ2-5
d_gene: .
v_gene: TRBV2
abundance: .